The 9 T cell receptor beta chains presented below share a single source sample, sequenced in a study of blood T cell repertoires in COVID-19. Clones were sequenced by immunoSEQ multiplex PCR, and TCRdb holds only the in-frame ones, with some missing. The sample shows around 300,000 clones, roughly 90% of them seen only once. Material for sequencing was PBMCs or T cells enriched from blood (not recorded which). The receptor set was obtained from a middle-aged woman who had recovered from COVID-19.

The chain joins TRBV30 to TRBJ1-2, with D maybe TRBD1 (6 bases). The ends were cut back, 1 base at V and 7 bases at J, with 13 bases in the middle. Germline V CDR1 and CDR2: GTSNPN, SVGIG (reference sequence). The CDR3 has 13 amino acids. The CDR3 reads CAWSEVRGAGYTF. The CDR3 DNA follows: TGTGCCTGGAGTGAAGTCAGGGGAGCTGGCTACACCTTC.

The genes are TRBV27 and TRBJ2-1, with D perhaps TRBD2 (5 bases). The V and J ends lost 1 base and 0 bases respectively, with 13 bases between them. Per the germline V gene, CDR1 is MNHEY and CDR2 is SMNVEV (reference sequence). This CDR3 is built from 17 residues. CDR3 sequence (DNA): TGTGCCAGCAGTTTATATAGCCGAGGGAACTCCTACAATGAGCAGTTCTTC. This gives the protein CASSLYSRGNSYNEQFF.

This clone was found once. This rearrangement joins TRBV25-1 to TRBJ1-1; 9 nucleotides line up with TRBD1. Trimming cost V 3 bases and J 2 bases; bases outside gene matches: 13. Germline V gene sequence: CDR1 MGHDK, CDR2 SYGVNS. This CDR3 has 18 residues. The CDR3, as DNA: TGTGCCAGCAGTGAGCGTTGGGAGACAGGGGGGTTAAACACTGAAGCTTTCTTT. It yields the protein CASSERWETGGLNTEAFF.

The chain recombines TRBV18 with TRBJ1-3; 8 positions match TRBD1. V was clipped by 1 base and J by 0 bases; unmatched bases: 11. The germline CDR1 and CDR2 sequences are KGHSH and LQKENI. The CDR3 runs 19 residues. The CDR3 coding sequence is TGTGCCAGCTCACCACTAGGAAAGGGACAGGCCATCTCTGGAAACACCATATATTTT. It translates to CASSPLGKGQAISGNTIYF.

The chain links TRBV18 to TRBJ2-1; 7 positions match TRBD2. The CDR3 covers 17 residues. Trimming took 1 base from V and 6 from J; bases not matched to a gene: 12. CDR1 KGHSH and CDR2 LQKENI come from the germline V gene. DNA of the CDR3: TGTGCCAGCTCACCACTTTCTAGGGCGGGAGTCAGCAATGAGCAGTTCTTC. As protein: CASSPLSRAGVSNEQFF.

V usage is TRBV14 and J usage is TRBJ1-1, with D possibly matching TRBD1 (5 bases). Looked up from germline, CDR1 is SGHDN and CDR2 is FVKESK. The CDR3 extends over 13 amino acids. The V and J ends lost 5 bases and 5 bases respectively, with 12 bases between them. CDR3 in DNA: TGTGCCAGCAGCTCAGGACGGGGGACTGAAGCTTTCTTT. Translating gives CASSSGRGTEAFF.

The chain carries TRBV7-8 and TRBJ2-7; possible D gene TRBD2, 8 bases. Germline-derived CDR1 and CDR2 are SGHVS and FQNEAQ. Trimming pared 8 bases from V and 2 bases from J, leaving 16 bases between. CDR3 size: 14 residues. The CDR3 DNA sequence: TGTGCCAGCGGCGGGGGGACAGAAACCTACGAGCAGTACTTC. Translated, it gives CASGGGTETYEQYF.

The rearrangement links TRBV5-4 to TRBJ1-2, with 7 bases aligning to TRBD1. The CDR3 is 13 residues long. In germline, CDR1 is SGHNT, CDR2 YYREEE (reference sequence). Trimming at V came to 4 bases and at J to 4 bases, leaving 4 bases not matched to a gene. The CDR3 sequence is CASSRDSTYGYTF. CDR3 DNA sequence: TGTGCCAGCAGCAGGGACAGTACCTATGGCTACACCTTC.

V is TRBV29-1 and J is TRBJ1-1; a weak D match, TRBD1 (5 bases). The CDR3 is made up of 13 amino acids. The germline V and J ends were trimmed by 3 bases and 4 bases, with 12 bases remaining between them. Germline V gives CDR1 SQVTM, CDR2 ANQGSEA. The CDR3, as DNA: TGCAGCGTTGAGGCCGGGGGTGGCACTGAAGCTTTCTTT. This translates into CSVEAGGGTEAFF.